This T cell receptor beta chain appears in the sequencing data of a study of Graves' ophthalmopathy and Graves' hyperthyroidism. TCR beta CDR3 regions were amplified from RNA transcripts. HTBI primers were used in a first-round RT-PCR, which preceded a second-round multiplex PCR. Via MiXCR, TCRdb re-called the multiplex PCR reads, giving one row per CDR3 protein. There are 300,000 to 400,000 distinct CDR3 sequences in the sample; about a sixth occur only once, and 2.4% lies in the top ten. Looked up from germline, CDR1 is MNHEY and CDR2 is SVGEGT. V was trimmed by 2 bases and J by 4 bases, leaving 14 bases between them. The CDR3 is made up of 15 amino acids.

The chain links TRBV6-2 or TRBV6-3 to TRBJ2-5, with D possibly matching TRBD1 (5 bases). Sequencing input: peripheral blood. The TCR was taken from an adult woman with stable Graves' hyperthyroidism. CDR3 nucleotides: TGTGCCAGCAGTTACCCTAGTGGGCAGGGAGAGACCCAGTACTTC. Translated, it gives CASSYPSGQGETQYF.